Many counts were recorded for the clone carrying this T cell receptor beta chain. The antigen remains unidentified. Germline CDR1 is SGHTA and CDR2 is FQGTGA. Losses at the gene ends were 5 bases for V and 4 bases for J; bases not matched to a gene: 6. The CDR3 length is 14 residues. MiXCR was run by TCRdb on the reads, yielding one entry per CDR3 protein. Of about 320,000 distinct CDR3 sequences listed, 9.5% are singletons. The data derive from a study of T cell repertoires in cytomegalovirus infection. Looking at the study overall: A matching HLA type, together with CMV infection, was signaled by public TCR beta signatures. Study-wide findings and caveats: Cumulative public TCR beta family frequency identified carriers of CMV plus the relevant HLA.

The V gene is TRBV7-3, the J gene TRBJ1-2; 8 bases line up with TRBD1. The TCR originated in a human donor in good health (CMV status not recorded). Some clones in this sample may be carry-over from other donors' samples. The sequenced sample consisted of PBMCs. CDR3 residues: CASSIGQGFYGYTF. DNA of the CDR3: TGTGCCAGCAGCATTGGACAGGGCTTCTATGGCTACACCTTC.